The source of this TCR beta chain is a study of regulatory T cells in long-lasting Graves disease. Across the study: Antithyroid drugs had been taken under 3 months by newly diagnosed Graves' patients.

Points from the study as a whole: It was in persistent disease that TRBV28, TRBJ1-2 and TRBJ2-5 were favored. Accuracy was possibly reduced by small sample size.

At least ten counts were recorded for this clonotype. The antigen remains undetermined. The germline gene is not matched at one end of the junction; a read error may be the cause. As for time point: newly diagnosed GD, antithyroid drugs for less than 3 months. The TCR library was prepared using RNA isolated from PBMCs. Combining iRepertoire HTBI primers with Arm-PCR of CDR3 regions, the authors built TCR beta libraries. Each CDR3 protein gets one entry after TCRdb re-called the multiplex PCR reads with MiXCR. The data show about 450,000 distinct CDR3 sequences, around 13% seen once. CDR3 size: 15 residues. Germline lookup yields CDR1 SGHRS and CDR2 YFSETQ. A further study also used this sample, focusing on T cells in Graves' hyperthyroidism and ophthalmopathy.

The material was peripheral blood mononuclear cells (PBMCs), obtained at new diagnosis, from a patient treated with antithyroid drugs. This sequence joins TRBV5-1 and TRBJ2-1; 10 bases agree with TRBD1. This sequence was found in a woman in her forties or fifties with Graves disease. Here the CDR3 DNA reads TGTGCCAGCAGCTTAGCGGGACAGGGGTACAATGAGCAGTTCTTC. Its translation: CASSLAGQGYNEQFF.